One sample yielded the 27 T cell receptor beta chains listed below, sequenced in a study of control samples from healthy donors and cancer patients. Assay used: immunoSEQ multiplex PCR; TCRdb lists only in-frame clones, some missing. The sample lists some 130,000 clones; approximately 92% were seen once. Sequencing was done on a sample of blood. These receptors were taken from a man between 18 and 29 years old in good health.

The V and J genes are TRBV19 and TRBJ1-2; D unresolved. Germline lookup yields CDR1 LNHDA and CDR2 SQIVND (reference sequence). The germline V and J ends were trimmed by 5 bases and 5 bases, with 15 bases remaining between them. The CDR3 contains 14 residues. CDR3 protein: CASSDAGAPYGYTF. In nucleotides, the CDR3 is TGTGCCAGTAGTGATGCAGGAGCACCTTATGGCTACACCTTC.

This rearrangement joins TRBV10-3 to TRBJ2-6; 7 bases are shared with TRBD1. The CDR3 runs 17 residues. V was clipped by 4 bases and J by 4 bases; unmatched bases: 10. Germline CDR1 is ENHRY and CDR2 is SYGVKD. Written as DNA, the CDR3 is TGTGCCATCAGTGGGGGCAGGGGGAAGACAGGGGCCAACGTCCTGACTTTC. Translation gives CAISGGRGKTGANVLTF.

The chain carries TRBV15 and TRBJ2-3; weak D call: TRBD2 (5 bases). The CDR3 covers 15 residues. Trimming shortened V by 1 base and J by 7 bases, and 15 bases separated the two germline ends. Germline V gene data show CDR1 as LNHNV and CDR2 as YYDKDF (reference sequence). For the CDR3, the DNA is TGTGCCACCAGCAGAGTTCCGGGGATTGTAAATACGCAGTATTTT. It codes for CATSRVPGIVNTQYF.

This clone was seen only once. The chain couples TRBV7-3 to TRBJ2-3; TRBD2 aligns across 14 bases. V lost 2 bases, J lost 4 bases, and 2 bases stayed unmatched. Germline lookup yields CDR1 SGHTA and CDR2 FQGTGA. This CDR3 region has 16 residues. CDR3 in amino acids: CASSLGTSGGPDTQYF. The CDR3 DNA reads as TGTGCCAGCAGCTTAGGGACTAGCGGGGGCCCAGATACGCAGTATTTT.

The gene calls are TRBV2 and TRBJ1-6; no definite D call. Looked up from germline, CDR1 is SNHLY and CDR2 is FYNNEI. Trimming cost V 8 bases and J 1 base, with 12 bases left between them. The CDR3 has 15 residues. The CDR3 DNA reads TGTGCCAGCGTACCGGACCGTTCCTATAATTCACCCCTCCACTTT. Translation: CASVPDRSYNSPLHF.

The chain links TRBV9 to TRBJ2-1, with a weak D call TRBD2 (7 bases). The CDR3 has 15 amino acids. Germline V gene sequence: CDR1 SGDLS, CDR2 YYNGEE. V lost 4 bases and J 4 bases, leaving 15 bases between the germline ends. The CDR3, as DNA: TGTGCCAGCAGCTTGAGCGGGACATTATACAATGAGCAGTTCTTC. Translation: CASSLSGTLYNEQFF.

The gene calls are TRBV5-4 and TRBJ2-7; 7 bases line up with TRBD1. Germline values: CDR1 SGHNT, CDR2 YYREEE (reference sequence). The CDR3 extends over 14 amino acids. Trimming removed 2 bases from V and 2 bases from J; junction bases left unmatched: 4. DNA for the CDR3: TGTGCCAGCAGCTTAGGGGGCAACCCCTACGAGCAGTACTTC. It encodes CASSLGGNPYEQYF. Full variable domain (rest looked up from reference TRBV5-4 and TRBJ2-7): ETGVTQSPTHLIKTRGQQVTLRCSSQSGHNTVSWYQQALGQGPQFIFQYYREEENGRGNFPPRFSGLQFPNYSSELNVNALELDDSALYLCASSLGGNPYEQYFGPGTRLTVT.

The chain carries TRBV18 and TRBJ1-3; the match to TRBD1 covers 7 bases. Germline V gene data show CDR1 as KGHSH and CDR2 as LQKENI. CDR3 size: 15 residues. V lost 3 bases to trimming and J lost 4 bases; unmatched junction nucleotides: 6. The CDR3 protein is CASSPRQGYGNTIYF. For the CDR3, the DNA is TGTGCCAGCTCACCCCGACAGGGTTACGGAAACACCATATATTTT.

The rearrangement uses TRBV6-6 and TRBJ2-1; 7 bases match TRBD2. The junction had 7 bases not matched to a gene; V was cut back by 4 bases and J by 7 bases. CDR1 MNHNY and CDR2 SVGAGI come from the germline V gene (reference sequence). This CDR3 comprises 14 residues. In DNA form, the CDR3 reads TGTGCCAGCAGTTCAACGTCGGGGGGAAATGAGCAGTTCTTC. It specifies CASSSTSGGNEQFF.

The chain is built from TRBV5-1 and TRBJ1-1; D is uncertain. The CDR3 runs to 16 residues. The V gene's germline CDR1 is SGHRS and CDR2 YFSETQ. Trimming removed 0 bases at V and 0 bases at J, with 12 bases between. The CDR3 is CASSLVFPGMNTEAFF. The CDR3, as DNA: TGCGCCAGCAGCTTGGTCTTTCCAGGAATGAACACTGAAGCTTTCTTT.

On this clone itself: This specimen includes other DNA sequences encoding the same CDR3. The chain recombines TRBV3-1 (or the pseudogene TRBV3-2) with TRBJ1-1; D unresolved. The CDR3 has 12 amino acids. Germline V gene lookup returns CDR1 LGHDT and CDR2 YNNKEL (reference sequence). V was pared by 1 base and J by 5 bases, with 5 bases between. The CDR3 region has the DNA TGTGCCAGCAGCCAAGGGGTAACTGAAGCTTTCTTT. Translating it yields CASSQGVTEAFF.

V usage is TRBV14 and J usage is TRBJ1-5; 7 bases fit TRBD1. CDR1 and CDR2 (germline): SGHDN, FVKESK. With 2 bases clipped from V and 2 bases from J, the junction kept 0 bases outside the gene matches. The CDR3 spans 14 residues. CDR3 DNA sequence: TGTGCCAGCAGCCAAACAGGGGGCAATCAGCCCCAGCATTTT. Residues: CASSQTGGNQPQHF.

CDR3 nucleotides: TGTGCCAGCAGCCAATCCCGGGTCGCTTTTAACTATGGCTACACCTTC. Amino acids: CASSQSRVAFNYGYTF. The gene calls are TRBV16 and TRBJ1-2; D is unresolved. V was pared by 0 bases and J by 1 base, with 12 bases between. The CDR3 runs to 16 residues. Per germline, CDR1 KGHSY and CDR2 FQNENV.

The V call is TRBV14, the J call TRBJ1-1, with D unresolved. V lost 0 bases, J lost 11 bases, and 13 bases lay in between. Germline assignment: CDR1 SGHDN and CDR2 FVKESK. There are 13 residues in the CDR3. CDR3 nucleotides: TGTGCCAGCAGCCAAGATCTAACCCTAAATGCTTTCTTT. It translates to CASSQDLTLNAFF.

This clone was recorded only once. The V and J genes are TRBV4-2 and TRBJ2-3; 14 bases map to TRBD2. Germline lookup yields CDR1 LGHNA and CDR2 YNFKEQ. This CDR3 is 17 amino acids long. Trimming cost V 5 bases and J 5 bases; bases outside gene matches: 9. The CDR3: CASSFRTSGGPRDTQYF. The CDR3 DNA is TGTGCCAGCAGCTTTCGGACTAGCGGGGGGCCGAGAGATACGCAGTATTTT.

This rearrangement joins TRBV7-2 to TRBJ2-7; TRBD2 matches 11 bases. Per germline, CDR1 SGHTA and CDR2 FQGNSA. CDR3 length equals 14 residues. V trimming: 5 bases; J trimming: 3 bases; junction bases outside the gene matches: 3. The CDR3 bases are TGTGCCAGCAGCCTTAGCGGGGGGGGCTACGAGCAGTACTTC. It yields the protein CASSLSGGGYEQYF.

This chain connects TRBV12-3 or TRBV12-4 to TRBJ1-2, with a possible D match to TRBD1 (6 bases). V shed 6 bases and J shed 7 bases, with 15 bases lying between them. This CDR3 region has 13 residues. CDR3 nucleotides: TGTGCCAGCAGCCGGGGGCCGGCCGGTGGCTACACCTTC. This translates into CASSRGPAGGYTF.

The J gene is TRBJ2-1, the V gene TRBV2; D could derive from TRBD1 or TRBD2 (7 bases each). CDR3 length equals 13 residues. CDR1 is SNHLY, CDR2 FYNNEI, per germline. V was trimmed by 6 bases and J by 6 bases, leaving 12 bases between them. For the CDR3, the DNA is TGTGCCAGCAGGGGGGGGACAGCCAATGAGCAGTTCTTC. Its protein is CASRGGTANEQFF.

The genes are TRBV30 and TRBJ2-3; the match to TRBD1 covers 8 bases. V gave up 0 bases and J gave up 14 bases; unmatched junction bases: 10. The CDR3 is 13 amino acids. Germline CDR1 GTSNPN, CDR2 SVGIG (reference sequence). This CDR3 is CAWSVGQGRSRYF. In nucleotides, the CDR3 is TGTGCCTGGAGTGTTGGACAGGGCCGATCGAGGTATTTT.

This chain uses TRBV11-2 with TRBJ2-3; D gene unclear. This CDR3 spans 14 amino acids. The germline CDR1 and CDR2 sequences are SGHAT and FQNNGV. Trimming took 2 bases from V and 2 from J, leaving 8 bases between them. CDR3 region: CASSLNSYTDTQYF. CDR3 in DNA: TGTGCCAGCAGCTTAAACTCGTACACAGATACGCAGTATTTT.

The rearrangement joins TRBV7-9 to TRBJ2-3; no reliable D call. The CDR3 is made up of 14 amino acids. Per the germline V gene, CDR1 is SEHNR and CDR2 is FQNEAQ (reference sequence). Trimming took off 1 base at V and 6 bases at J, with 11 bases between the two ends. The CDR3 region is CASSLGLHSDTQYF. The CDR3 DNA follows: TGTGCCAGCAGCTTAGGTCTACACAGCGATACGCAGTATTTT.

This clone was counted a single time. The V call is TRBV3-1 (or the pseudogene TRBV3-2), the J call TRBJ2-5; D remains unclear. The V and J ends lost 2 bases and 4 bases respectively, with 8 bases between them. This CDR3 spans 13 amino acids. CDR1 is LGHDT and CDR2 is YNNKEL in the germline V gene (reference sequence). The CDR3 bases are TGTGCCAGCAGCCAAATGTCTGCAGAGACCCAGTACTTC. The encoded protein is CASSQMSAETQYF.

This CDR3 reads CATGGGGLNTEAFF. The CDR3 DNA follows: TGTGCCACCGGGGGTGGGGGGCTGAACACTGAAGCTTTCTTT. This chain links TRBV10-3 with TRBJ1-1, with D perhaps matching TRBD1 (6 bases). Germline CDR1 ENHRY, CDR2 SYGVKD. V gave up 10 bases and J gave up 0 bases, with 15 bases separating them. The CDR3 has 14 amino acids.

This clone was recorded a few times. The gene calls are TRBV7-2 and TRBJ1-5; D remains unclear. Trimming cost V 1 base and J 1 base, with 5 bases left between them. CDR3 length equals 14 residues. Germline CDR1 SGHTA, CDR2 FQGNSA. The CDR3 DNA reads as TGTGCCAGCAGCTTAGTGGCAAGCAATCAGCCCCAGCATTTT. Residues: CASSLVASNQPQHF.

The chain employs TRBV27 and TRBJ1-5, with a weak D call TRBD1 (6 bases). CDR1 and CDR2 (germline): MNHEY, SMNVEV (reference sequence). The V gene lost 7 bases and the J gene lost 3 bases, with 10 bases spanning the gap. This CDR3 comprises 13 residues. CDR3 coding DNA: TGTGCCAGCACCTCAGGGGTCAATCAGCCCCAGCATTTT. It specifies CASTSGVNQPQHF.

This sequence joins TRBV5-4 and TRBJ2-7, with D hard to call. V dropped 1 base and J dropped 0 bases, with 8 bases sitting between them. CDR1 SGHNT and CDR2 YYREEE come from the germline V gene (reference sequence). The CDR3 has 14 amino acids. The CDR3, as DNA: TGTGCCAGCAGCTTGAGGGCAGGCTCCTACGAGCAGTACTTC. Translating it yields CASSLRAGSYEQYF.

J is TRBJ2-5 and V is TRBV11-2; D not certain. V shed 5 bases and J shed 5 bases, with 15 bases lying between them. Germline CDR1 SGHAT, CDR2 FQNNGV. This CDR3 contains 14 residues. The CDR3 spells CASSPTSPWETQYF. In DNA form, the CDR3 reads TGTGCCAGCAGCCCCACGTCGCCCTGGGAGACCCAGTACTTC.